This T cell receptor (beta chain) emerged from a study of cytomegalovirus exposure and HLA in healthy donors. Study-wide results and limits: A later analysis found most CMV-associated TCR beta chains apparently HLA-restricted. In an earlier analysis, most TCR beta V segments were productive about 87% or about 30% of the time.

This clone was seen once. The antigen is unknown. This cohort consisted of healthy bone marrow donors. PCR employed 60 Vbeta and 13 Jbeta primers. Repertoires were generated with immunoSEQ multiplex PCR, while TCRdb's copy carries only in-frame clones and drops some. The profile covers about 130,000 clones, with roughly 84% appearing a single time and under 3% taken by the ten largest. From germline, CDR1 is SNHLY and CDR2 FYNNEI. The CDR3 covers 14 residues. V gave up 4 bases and J gave up 5 bases; unmatched junction bases: 4. The chain joins TRBV2 to TRBJ1-4; 7 bases are a match to TRBD1. The sample taken for sequencing was PBMCs. The TCR sequence derives from a woman aged 18-29 years in good health and CMV-seropositive. The CDR3 DNA follows: TGTGCCAGCAGTGTCACAGGGGACAATGAAAAACTGTTTTTT. Amino acid sequence: CASSVTGDNEKLFF. Drawing the rest from reference TRBV2 and TRBJ1-4, the complete variable domain is EPEVTQTPSHQVTQMGQEVILRCVPISNHLYFYWYRQILGQKVEFLVSFYNNEISEKSEIFDDQFSVERPDGSNFTLKIRSTKLEDSAMYFCASSVTGDNEKLFFGSGTQLSVL.